The 25 T cell receptor beta chains presented below share a single source sample, sequenced in a study of blood T cells in healthy people across ages. A second PCR, run for about 7 to 12 cycles, used a sample-barcoded 5' primer plus a J-beta primer mix. TCRdb reanalysed the 5' RACE reads using MiXCR and keeps one entry per CDR3 protein. The sample lists about 690,000 distinct CDR3 sequences, less than 45% occurring once. Material for sequencing was blood. These receptors were collected from a man older than 75 in good health.

About this clonotype: A much larger clone sits a single nucleotide away, making a read error possible. V usage is TRBV11-3 and J usage is TRBJ2-1; the D is unclear. Germline V CDR1 and CDR2: SGHNT, YENEEA. This CDR3 has 17 amino acids. The CDR3 DNA reads as TGTGCCGGCAGCTTAGGTTCGGGTTGGGGCTCCTACAATGAGCAGTTCTTC. Residues: CAGSLGSGWGSYNEQFF.

This chain uses TRBV7-2 with TRBJ1-4; a weak D match, TRBD1 (5 bases). Germline assignment: CDR1 SGHTA and CDR2 FQGNSA. The CDR3 covers 15 residues. The V end was cut by 6 bases, the J end by 0 bases, with 11 bases between. The CDR3 nucleotides are TGTGCCAGCAGACTGGGGGGAACAACTAATGAAAAACTGTTTTTT. Amino acids: CASRLGGTTNEKLFF. The full variable domain, in which reference TRBV7-2 and TRBJ1-4 provide the parts outside the CDR3, is GAGVSQSPSNKVTEKGKDVELRCDPISGHTALYWYRQSLGQGLEFLIYFQGNSAPDKSGLPSDRFSAERTGGSVSTLTIQRTQQEDSAVYLCASRLGGTTNEKLFFGSGTQLSVL.

The chain has TRBV2 and TRBJ1-6; 7 bases agree with TRBD1. J lost 18 bases, V lost 2 bases, and 10 bases had no gene match. CDR3 length: 13 amino acids. The germline V gene has CDR1 SNHLY and CDR2 FYNNEI. The CDR3 here is CASSETWAGGHHF. The CDR3 DNA reads TGTGCCAGCAGTGAAACTTGGGCAGGGGGACACCACTTT.

This clonotype was seen a few times. This sequence may be a read error, since a much larger clone differs from it by one base. The CDR3 DNA sequence: TGCGCCAGCGGTCGTACTCAGGACCCCTACGAGCAGTACTTC. Translating gives CASGRTQDPYEQYF. The chain recombines TRBV5-1 with TRBJ2-7; D is uncertain. The germline V gene encodes CDR1 SGHRS and CDR2 YFSETQ. The CDR3 is 14 residues long. V lost 7 bases, J lost 2 bases, and 16 bases lay in between.

The genes are TRBV3-1 and TRBJ1-4; D remains ambiguous. The length of the CDR3 is 12 residues. The ends were cut back, 0 bases at V and 4 bases at J, with 0 bases in the middle. The germline CDR1 and CDR2 sequences are LGHDT and YNNKEL (reference sequence). As DNA, the CDR3 is TGTGCCAGCAGCCAAGATAATGAAAAACTGTTTTTT. This sequence encodes CASSQDNEKLFF.

Regarding this clonotype: Germline and junction disagree at one end, which may indicate a read error. The J gene is TRBJ2-7, the V gene TRBV20-1; D possibly corresponds to TRBD2 (6 bases). Per the germline V gene, CDR1 is DFQATT and CDR2 is SNEGSKA (reference sequence). CDR3 length: 18 residues. The CDR3 region is CSTRVVEGAGGPRYEQYF. The CDR3 DNA is TGCAGTACTAGAGTAGTGGAAGGAGCAGGAGGGCCGCGATACGAGCAGTACTTC.

Only a few counts were recorded for this clonotype. V gene TRBV6-6 combines with J gene TRBJ1-2; the match to TRBD1 covers 7 bases. Per the germline V gene, CDR1 is MNHNY and CDR2 is SVGAGI (reference sequence). The CDR3 totals 15 residues. Losses at the gene ends were 2 bases for V and 3 bases for J; bases not matched to a gene: 6. The CDR3 protein is CASSYPRTGYYGYTF. CDR3 coding DNA: TGTGCCAGCAGTTACCCCAGGACAGGATACTATGGCTACACCTTC.

The gene calls are TRBV28 and TRBJ1-5; perhaps TRBD1 as D (5 bases). Trimming removed 7 bases from V and 7 bases from J, with 23 bases in between. There are 16 residues in the CDR3. Germline V gene sequence: CDR1 MDHEN, CDR2 SYDVKM. DNA for the CDR3: TGTGCCAGCATAAACAAGGGACCGGATGGACGACAGCCCCAGCATTTT. Translated: CASINKGPDGRQPQHF.

This clonotype was detected only a few times. The J gene is TRBJ2-4, the V gene TRBV20-1, with D unclear. The assigned J gene may be wrong: the sequence end matches TRBJ2-7 better. CDR3 length: 14 residues. Germline CDR1 is DFQATT and CDR2 is SNEGSKA (reference sequence). CDR3: CSATRQGPTYEQYF. The CDR3 DNA follows: TGCAGTGCTACCCGGCAAGGTCCTACCTACGAGCAGTACTTC.

Written as DNA, the CDR3 is TGTGCCAGCCAGCCCTTGGACAGCTGCAATCAGCCCCAGCATTTT. This encodes CASQPLDSCNQPQHF. The chain has TRBV27 and TRBJ1-5, with D possibly matching TRBD1 (6 bases). The CDR3 has 15 residues. Trimming removed 8 bases from V and 2 bases from J, with 16 bases in between. Per germline, CDR1 MNHEY and CDR2 SMNVEV (reference sequence).

The CDR3 is CASSVGTSGETQYF. In DNA, the CDR3 is TGTGCCAGCAGCGTAGGGACTAGCGGAGAGACCCAGTACTTC. The V call is TRBV9, the J call TRBJ2-5; 10 nucleotides line up with TRBD2. Trimming removed 0 bases from V and 4 bases from J; junction bases left unmatched: 0. This CDR3 is built from 14 residues. From germline, CDR1 is SGDLS and CDR2 YYNGEE.

J is TRBJ2-3 and V is TRBV20-1; no definite D call. V lost 5 bases and J lost 0, with 18 bases in between. Germline V gene data show CDR1 as DFQATT and CDR2 as SNEGSKA (reference sequence). The CDR3 covers 16 residues. DNA for the CDR3: TGCAGTGCTTTTCCACAATACAGTACTAGCACAGATACGCAGTATTTT. Its protein product is CSAFPQYSTSTDTQYF.

The V gene is TRBV20-1, the J gene TRBJ2-1; D not resolved. V lost 7 bases, J lost 12 bases, and 13 bases lay in between. Per germline, CDR1 DFQATT and CDR2 SNEGSKA (reference sequence). CDR3 length: 10 amino acids. The chain's CDR3 is CSVNDLGQFF. The CDR3 DNA sequence: TGCAGTGTTAACGATCTCGGGCAGTTCTTC.

Comment on this clonotype: This may stem from a read error, because a much larger clone lies one nucleotide away. The chain uses TRBV7-2 and TRBJ2-6; TRBD1 agrees at 7 bases. The CDR3 has 18 residues. Per germline, CDR1 SGHTA and CDR2 FQGNSA. The CDR3 loop reads CASSQTGTRSSGANVPTF. CDR3 DNA: TGTGCCAGCAGCCAGACAGGGACGAGAAGCTCTGGGGCCAACGTCCCGACTTTC. The full variable domain, its missing parts supplied by reference TRBV7-2 and TRBJ2-6, is GAGVSQSPSNKVTEKGKDVELRCDPISGHTALYWYRQSLGQGLEFLIYFQGNSAPDKSGLPSDRFSAERTGGSVSTLTIQRTQQEDSAVYLCASSQTGTRSSGANVPTFGAGSRLTVL.

In its sample, this clonotype was seen a few times. The chain links TRBV7-8 to TRBJ2-1; no clear D gene. Trimming removed 5 bases from V and 5 bases from J, with 10 bases in between. The CDR3 extends over 13 amino acids. Germline CDR1 is SGHVS and CDR2 is FQNEAQ. CDR3 in DNA: TGTGCCAGCAGCCTACCCGGCGACAATGAGCAGTTCTTC. It specifies CASSLPGDNEQFF.

For this clonotype: Just one base apart from a much larger clone, this may be a read error. The chain combines TRBV5-1 with TRBJ2-5; a possible D gene is TRBD1 (6 bases). Germline V gene lookup returns CDR1 SGHRS and CDR2 YFSETQ. V shed 4 bases and J shed 5 bases, with 12 bases lying between them. This CDR3 contains 13 residues. DNA of the CDR3: TGCGCCAGCAGCACGGGAAGGGGGGAGACCCAGTACTTC. Its translation is CASSTGRGETQYF.

The gene calls are TRBV6-2 or TRBV6-3 and TRBJ2-5; no clear D. The germline V gene encodes CDR1 MNHEY and CDR2 SVGEGT. The V gene lost 2 bases and the J gene lost 4 bases, with 11 bases spanning the gap. The CDR3 is made up of 14 amino acids. The CDR3 sequence: CASSYDVGRETQYF. CDR3 coding DNA: TGTGCCAGCAGTTACGACGTTGGGCGAGAGACCCAGTACTTC.

The rearrangement links TRBV18 to TRBJ2-7, with 7 bases lining up with TRBD2. Germline assignment: CDR1 KGHSH and CDR2 LQKENI. The CDR3 length is 15 residues. Trimming took 4 bases from V and 1 from J; bases not matched to a gene: 7. The CDR3 is CASSLGGAASYEQYF. The CDR3 nucleotides read TGTGCCAGCTCACTGGGAGGGGCAGCTTCCTACGAGCAGTACTTC.

The sample holds a few counts of this clonotype. This chain joins TRBV19 and TRBJ2-1, with D possibly TRBD1 on 6 matching bases. Germline lookup yields CDR1 LNHDA and CDR2 SQIVND (reference sequence). The CDR3 has 12 amino acids. Trimming removed 5 bases at V and 8 bases at J, with 10 bases between. The CDR3 spells CASSARGHEQFF. CDR3 DNA sequence: TGTGCCAGTAGTGCCAGGGGCCATGAGCAGTTCTTC.

The chain has TRBV7-9 and TRBJ2-1; D unresolved. Germline V gene data show CDR1 as SEHNR and CDR2 as FQNEAQ (reference sequence). The CDR3 consists of 14 residues. Trimming took 4 bases from V and 3 from J, leaving 10 bases between them. The CDR3 DNA sequence: TGTGCCAGCAGCTCCACTGTCCTCTACAATGAGCAGTTCTTC. This translates into CASSSTVLYNEQFF.

The V call is TRBV5-1, the J call TRBJ1-6; unclear D gene. V lost 5 bases, J lost 0 bases, and 12 bases lay in between. Germline V gene lookup returns CDR1 SGHRS and CDR2 YFSETQ. The CDR3 runs to 16 residues. CDR3 sequence: CASRKEPSSYNSPLHF. The DNA for the CDR3 is TGCGCCAGCAGGAAGGAGCCGAGCTCCTATAATTCACCCCTCCACTTT.

This clonotype was picked up a small number of times. The V call is TRBV3-1, the J call TRBJ2-3; 7 positions match TRBD1. Per the germline V gene, CDR1 is LGHDT and CDR2 is YNNKEL (reference sequence). The CDR3 sequence is 16 residues long. Trimming took 2 bases from V and 2 from J; bases not matched to a gene: 7. The CDR3 nucleotides are TGTGCCAGCAGCCAAATGAGACAGGGCATCACAGATACGCAGTATTTT. Encoded protein: CASSQMRQGITDTQYF.

This chain joins TRBV24-1 and TRBJ2-1; no clear D gene. Germline V gives CDR1 KGHDR, CDR2 SFDVKD. The CDR3 loop spans 15 amino acids. V dropped 4 bases and J dropped 7 bases, with 16 bases sitting between them. CDR3 amino acids: CATSDQRQVGNEQFF. The CDR3 DNA is TGTGCCACCAGTGACCAGCGTCAAGTGGGGAATGAGCAGTTCTTC.

This clonotype has at least ten counts. The chain has TRBV29-1 and TRBJ2-7, with a weak D call TRBD2 (5 bases). Germline V gives CDR1 SQVTM, CDR2 ANQGSEA. Trimming took 5 bases from V and 0 from J, leaving 11 bases between them. The CDR3 is made up of 13 amino acids. The CDR3 coding sequence is TGCAGCGTTTTTTCTGGGAGCTCCTACGAGCAGTACTTC. This sequence encodes CSVFSGSSYEQYF.

J is TRBJ2-3 and V is TRBV18; D may be TRBD1 or TRBD2 (5 bases each). This CDR3 is 15 amino acids long. Trimming removed 5 bases at V and 2 bases at J, with 14 bases between. The germline CDR1 and CDR2 sequences are KGHSH and LQKENI. The CDR3 coding sequence is TGTGCCAGCTCAAGAAACCCCGGGGCCACAGATACGCAGTATTTT. The encoded protein is CASSRNPGATDTQYF.